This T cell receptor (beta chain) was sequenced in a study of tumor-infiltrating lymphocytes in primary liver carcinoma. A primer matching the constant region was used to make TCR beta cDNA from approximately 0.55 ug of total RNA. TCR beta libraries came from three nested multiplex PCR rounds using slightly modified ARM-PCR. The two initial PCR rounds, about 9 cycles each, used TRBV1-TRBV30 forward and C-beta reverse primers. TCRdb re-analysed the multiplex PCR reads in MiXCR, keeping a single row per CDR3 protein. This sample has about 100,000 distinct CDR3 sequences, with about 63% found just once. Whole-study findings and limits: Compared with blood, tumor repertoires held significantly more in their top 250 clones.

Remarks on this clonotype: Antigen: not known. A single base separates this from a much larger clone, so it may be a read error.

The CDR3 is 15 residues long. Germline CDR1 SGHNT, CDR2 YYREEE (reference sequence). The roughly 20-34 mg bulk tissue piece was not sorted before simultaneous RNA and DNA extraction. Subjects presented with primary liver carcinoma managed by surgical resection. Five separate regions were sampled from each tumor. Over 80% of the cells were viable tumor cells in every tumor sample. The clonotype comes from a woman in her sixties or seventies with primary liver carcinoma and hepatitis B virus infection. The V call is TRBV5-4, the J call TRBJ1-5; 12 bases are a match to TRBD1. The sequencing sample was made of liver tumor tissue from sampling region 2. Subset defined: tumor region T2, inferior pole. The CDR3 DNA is TGTGCCAGCAGCCCGGGGACAGGGGGCAATCGGCCCCAGCATTTT. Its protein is CASSPGTGGNRPQHF.